These 27 T cell receptor beta chains were sequenced from one sample in a study of blood T cell repertoires in COVID-19. TCRdb's table, derived via immunoSEQ multiplex PCR, lists solely in-frame clones and lacks some. This sample yields fewer than 85,000 clones, of which roughly 86% are seen a single time; 21% belongs to the top ten. The sequenced sample consisted of peripheral blood. The receptors were sampled from a human donor in a cohort sampled during active COVID-19.

The V gene is TRBV4-1, the J gene TRBJ1-2, with D hard to call. Trimming pared 3 bases from V and 1 base from J, leaving 9 bases between. The germline CDR1 and CDR2 sequences are MGHRA and YSYEKL. This CDR3 contains 14 residues. The CDR3 nucleotides read TGCGCCAGCAGCCACGTCGGGAATAACTATGGCTACACCTTC. Translating gives CASSHVGNNYGYTF.

V and J are TRBV6-5 and TRBJ1-5, with D possibly TRBD1 on 5 matching bases. The length of the CDR3 is 14 residues. Germline V gene data show CDR1 as MNHEY and CDR2 as SVGAGI. V lost 0 bases and J 7 bases, leaving 10 bases between the germline ends. Here the CDR3 reads CASSYSRGGQPQHF. CDR3 bases: TGTGCCAGCAGTTACTCGAGGGGAGGGCAGCCCCAGCATTTT.

V usage is TRBV7-3 and J usage is TRBJ2-5, with 11 bases matching TRBD2. There are 14 residues in the CDR3. Germline CDR1 SGHTA, CDR2 FQGTGA. V lost 5 bases, J lost 3 bases, and 2 bases stayed unmatched. CDR3 DNA: TGTGCCAGCAGCGGTAGCGGGGGGGAAGAGACCCAGTACTTC. Translated, it gives CASSGSGGEETQYF.

The gene calls are TRBV5-1 and TRBJ2-7; TRBD1 is a possible D gene (7 bases). The CDR3 is 15 amino acids. The germline V gene has CDR1 SGHRS and CDR2 YFSETQ. V was pared by 4 bases and J by 7 bases, with 21 bases between. The CDR3 here is CASSGGTAFEREQYF. In DNA, the CDR3 is TGCGCCAGCAGCGGAGGGACAGCCTTCGAGAGAGAGCAGTACTTC.

The V call is TRBV2, the J call TRBJ2-5; D is ambiguous. CDR1 and CDR2 from the germline V gene are SNHLY and FYNNEI. The V end lost 2 bases, the J end lost 4 bases, and 17 bases lay between the germline ends. The CDR3 spans 16 residues. CDR3 sequence: CASSEYAPAWAETQYF. DNA for the CDR3: TGTGCCAGCAGTGAATACGCTCCCGCCTGGGCAGAGACCCAGTACTTC.

The chain couples TRBV5-1 to TRBJ1-6; 8 bases fit TRBD1. Per the germline V gene, CDR1 is SGHRS and CDR2 is YFSETQ. The CDR3 loop spans 16 amino acids. V lost 4 bases to trimming and J lost 8 bases; unmatched junction nucleotides: 11. The CDR3 sequence is CASSKNSGGWDSPLHF. The CDR3 DNA follows: TGCGCCAGCAGCAAAAATTCAGGGGGCTGGGATTCACCCCTCCACTTT.

This clone has a single count. J is TRBJ1-6 and V is TRBV19; TRBD1 is a possible D gene (6 bases). Looked up from germline, CDR1 is LNHDA and CDR2 is SQIVND (reference sequence). The CDR3 spans 15 residues. Deletions cut 1 base from V and 7 bases from J, with 11 bases between. CDR3 sequence: CASSIGGQMNSPLHF. CDR3 bases: TGTGCCAGTAGTATAGGCGGACAGATGAATTCACCCCTCCACTTT.

This clone was detected once. V gene TRBV5-8 combines with J gene TRBJ1-1; the match to TRBD1 covers 8 bases. The CDR3 totals 15 residues. Trimming took 1 base from V and 6 from J; bases not matched to a gene: 8. Per the germline V gene, CDR1 is SGHTS and CDR2 is YDEGEE. The CDR3 loop reads CASSLITGGGPEAFF. The CDR3 DNA follows: TGTGCCAGCAGCTTGATAACAGGGGGTGGCCCTGAAGCTTTCTTT.

The CDR3 sequence is CASSAGGAYEQYF. CDR3 coding DNA: TGTGCCAGCAGTGCCGGGGGGGCGTACGAGCAGTACTTC. The J gene is TRBJ2-7, the V gene TRBV27, with 8 bases lining up with TRBD2. Germline assignment: CDR1 MNHEY and CDR2 SMNVEV (reference sequence). The CDR3 extends over 13 amino acids. With V trimmed by 5 bases and J by 4 bases, 4 bases remained unmatched.

The chain couples TRBV9 to TRBJ2-2; TRBD1 is a possible D gene (6 bases). CDR1 and CDR2 (germline): SGDLS, YYNGEE. Deletions cut 8 bases from V and 5 bases from J, with 10 bases between. CDR3 size: 12 residues. DNA for the CDR3: TGTGCCAGTCAGGGGAATACCGGGGAGCTGTTTTTT. Its protein is CASQGNTGELFF.

The V and J genes are TRBV6-5 and TRBJ2-7; 10 bases are shared with TRBD1. The CDR3 is 13 residues long. Germline-derived CDR1 and CDR2 are MNHEY and SVGAGI. Trimming at V came to 6 bases and at J to 5 bases, leaving 4 bases not matched to a gene. CDR3 DNA: TGTGCCAGCAGCTGGGACAGGGGTAACGAGCAGTACTTC. This gives the protein CASSWDRGNEQYF.

This chain connects TRBV19 to TRBJ2-5; a weak D match, TRBD1 (5 bases). V was trimmed by 4 bases and J by 2 bases, leaving 11 bases between them. Germline assignment: CDR1 LNHDA and CDR2 SQIVND (reference sequence). This CDR3 has 14 residues. The CDR3 protein is CASSTSTEQETQYF. CDR3 DNA: TGTGCCAGTAGTACCTCGACAGAACAAGAGACCCAGTACTTC.

The rearrangement joins TRBV27 to TRBJ1-1; 10 bases are shared with TRBD1. The junction had 16 bases not matched to a gene; V was cut back by 4 bases and J by 5 bases. CDR1 MNHEY and CDR2 SMNVEV come from the germline V gene (reference sequence). The CDR3 has 18 amino acids. The CDR3 loop reads CASSSSSGTGALRTEAFF. CDR3 in DNA: TGTGCCAGCAGTTCGTCCTCCGGGACAGGGGCCTTAAGGACTGAAGCTTTCTTT.

This sequence joins TRBV7-9 and TRBJ1-3; D perhaps matches TRBD1 (5 bases). V gave up 5 bases and J gave up 4 bases, with 12 bases separating them. This CDR3 spans 14 amino acids. Per germline, CDR1 SEHNR and CDR2 FQNEAQ (reference sequence). The CDR3 DNA reads as TGTGCCAGCAGCCCAAGCAGGGTCGGAAACACCATATATTTT. The encoded protein is CASSPSRVGNTIYF.

This clone was seen only a few times. V and J are TRBV9 and TRBJ1-3, with TRBD1 as a possible D gene (5 bases). V gave up 0 bases and J gave up 1 base, with 11 bases separating them. The CDR3 consists of 16 residues. Per germline, CDR1 SGDLS and CDR2 YYNGEE. CDR3 loop: CASSVAGTGSGNTIYF. CDR3 bases: TGTGCCAGCAGCGTAGCGGGGACTGGGTCTGGAAACACCATATATTTT.

The chain uses TRBV6-4 and TRBJ2-7, with 9 positions matching TRBD1. The V gene's germline CDR1 is MRHNA and CDR2 SNTAGT. The CDR3 contains 16 residues. The V segment lost 8 bases and the J segment 5 bases; nucleotides outside the gene matches: 16. The CDR3: CASGIYGTGTSDEQYF. The CDR3 DNA is TGTGCCAGCGGGATTTACGGGACAGGGACGAGCGACGAGCAGTACTTC.

This sequence joins TRBV5-5 and TRBJ1-2; no reliable D call. The germline V and J ends were trimmed by 0 bases and 10 bases, with 16 bases remaining between them. Germline CDR1 is SGHKS and CDR2 is YYEKEE (reference sequence). CDR3 length: 14 amino acids. The CDR3 sequence: CASSLARGFWDYTF. The CDR3 DNA sequence: TGTGCCAGCAGCTTGGCCAGAGGGTTTTGGGACTACACCTTC.

This chain joins TRBV7-9 and TRBJ2-5, with 11 bases that match TRBD1. The CDR3 is made up of 18 amino acids. V lost 3 bases, J lost 3 bases, and 12 bases stayed unmatched. In germline, CDR1 is SEHNR, CDR2 FQNEAQ (reference sequence). Here the CDR3 reads CASSLAGSGTGGEETQYF. The CDR3 nucleotides are TGTGCCAGCAGCTTGGCGGGGTCCGGGACAGGGGGAGAAGAGACCCAGTACTTC.

The CDR3 DNA is TGTGCCAGTAGTATAGATCGGTACACTGAAGCTTTCTTT. Its translation is CASSIDRYTEAFF. The chain couples TRBV19 to TRBJ1-1; unclear D gene. The germline V gene has CDR1 LNHDA and CDR2 SQIVND (reference sequence). The CDR3 runs 13 residues. The V end lost 0 bases, the J end lost 3 bases, and 5 bases lay between the germline ends.

The CDR3, as DNA: TGTGCCAGCAGCTTCTCAGGGGTATTTACTCAGCCCCAGCATTTT. Protein sequence: CASSFSGVFTQPQHF. The chain recombines TRBV5-8 with TRBJ1-5, with a tentative D call TRBD1 (6 bases). The germline CDR1 and CDR2 sequences are SGHTS and YDEGEE. This CDR3 contains 15 residues. The V end was cut by 2 bases, the J end by 6 bases, with 15 bases between. The full variable domain, its missing parts supplied by reference TRBV5-8 and TRBJ1-5, is EAGVTQSPTHLIKTRGQQATLRCSPISGHTSVYWYQQALGLGLQFLLWYDEGEERNRGNFPPRFSGRQFPNYSSELNVNALELEDSALYLCASSFSGVFTQPQHFGDGTRLSIL.

The rearrangement joins TRBV11-3 to TRBJ2-2, with 7 bases lining up with TRBD1. J gave up 5 bases and V 6 bases, and 9 bases lay outside the gene matches. The germline gives CDR1 SGHNT, CDR2 YENEEA. The CDR3 runs 15 residues. CDR3 in DNA: TGTGCCAGCAGTTACTCAGGGGGATGGACCGGGGAGCTGTTTTTT. It codes for CASSYSGGWTGELFF.

The chain recombines TRBV18 with TRBJ1-2; 10 bases agree with TRBD1. The V gene end was trimmed by 2 bases and the J gene end by 5 bases; junction bases not matched to a gene: 2. This CDR3 spans 14 amino acids. Germline CDR1 and CDR2: KGHSH and LQKENI. The CDR3 region is CASSPGQGVYGYTF. DNA for the CDR3: TGTGCCAGCTCACCAGGACAGGGGGTGTATGGCTACACCTTC. The whole variable domain, filled in from reference TRBV18 and TRBJ1-2, reads NAGVMQNPRHLVRRRGQEARLRCSPMKGHSHVYWYRQLPEEGLKFMVYLQKENIIDESGMPKERFSAEFPKEGPSILRIQQVVRGDSAAYFCASSPGQGVYGYTFGSGTRLTVV.

The J gene is TRBJ2-1, the V gene TRBV7-2; D is undetermined. V was shortened by 10 bases and J by 10 bases, with 17 bases between the two germline ends. Germline CDR1 and CDR2: SGHTA and FQGNSA. The CDR3 consists of 12 residues. The CDR3 region has the DNA TGTGCCACATCGCTACCGTACGTGGAGCAGTTCTTC. This encodes CATSLPYVEQFF.

V usage is TRBV5-4 and J usage is TRBJ1-2, with D possibly being TRBD1 (6 bases). The CDR3 extends over 14 amino acids. Germline V gene data show CDR1 as SGHNT and CDR2 as YYREEE (reference sequence). The V end was cut by 0 bases, the J end by 5 bases, with 11 bases between. The CDR3 DNA is TGTGCCAGCAGCTTGGGAGGGGGTAGTTATGGCTACACCTTC. The encoded protein is CASSLGGGSYGYTF.

The chain combines TRBV19 with TRBJ1-2, with 10 nucleotides matching TRBD1. Germline V gene sequence: CDR1 LNHDA, CDR2 SQIVND (reference sequence). CDR3 length: 14 amino acids. J was trimmed by 6 bases and V by 3 bases; bases with no gene match: 4. The CDR3 nucleotides are TGTGCCAGTAGTATGGACAGGGGGATAGATGGCTACACCTTC. Protein product: CASSMDRGIDGYTF.

The chain employs TRBV5-5 and TRBJ2-5, with 11 nucleotides matching TRBD2. The ends lost 4 bases at V and 5 bases at J; junction bases unmatched: 13. The length of the CDR3 is 17 residues. From germline, CDR1 is SGHKS and CDR2 YYEKEE (reference sequence). The CDR3 region has the DNA TGTGCCAGCAGCCGCGAATCCTTTAGCGGGGGGGCCGAGACCCAGTACTTC. Translated: CASSRESFSGGAETQYF.

The V and J genes are TRBV5-1 and TRBJ2-5; maybe TRBD2 (5 bases). Germline V gene sequence: CDR1 SGHRS, CDR2 YFSETQ. The V and J ends lost 0 bases and 7 bases respectively, with 10 bases between them. This CDR3 contains 13 residues. The CDR3 sequence: CASSLEDRGTQYF. CDR3 coding DNA: TGCGCCAGCAGCTTGGAAGATCGGGGGACCCAGTACTTC. Combining the CDR3 with reference TRBV5-1 and TRBJ2-5 gives the whole variable domain KAGVTQTPRYLIKTRGQQVTLSCSPISGHRSVSWYQQTPGQGLQFLFEYFSETQRNKGNFPGRFSGRQFSNSRSEMNVSTLELGDSALYLCASSLEDRGTQYFGPGTRLLVL.